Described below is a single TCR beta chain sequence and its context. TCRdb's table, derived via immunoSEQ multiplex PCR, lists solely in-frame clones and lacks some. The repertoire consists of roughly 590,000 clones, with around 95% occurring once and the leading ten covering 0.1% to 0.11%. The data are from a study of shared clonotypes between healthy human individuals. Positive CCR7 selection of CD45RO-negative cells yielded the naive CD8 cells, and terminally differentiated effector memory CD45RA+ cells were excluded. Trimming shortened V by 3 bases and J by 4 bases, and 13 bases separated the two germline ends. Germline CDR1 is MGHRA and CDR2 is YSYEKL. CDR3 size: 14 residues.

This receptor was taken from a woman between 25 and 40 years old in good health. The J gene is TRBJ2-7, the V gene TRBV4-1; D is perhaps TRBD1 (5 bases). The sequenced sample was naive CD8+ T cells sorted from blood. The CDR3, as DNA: TGCGCCAGCAGCCATTCACCCCCAGGGTACGAGCAGTACTTC. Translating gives CASSHSPPGYEQYF.